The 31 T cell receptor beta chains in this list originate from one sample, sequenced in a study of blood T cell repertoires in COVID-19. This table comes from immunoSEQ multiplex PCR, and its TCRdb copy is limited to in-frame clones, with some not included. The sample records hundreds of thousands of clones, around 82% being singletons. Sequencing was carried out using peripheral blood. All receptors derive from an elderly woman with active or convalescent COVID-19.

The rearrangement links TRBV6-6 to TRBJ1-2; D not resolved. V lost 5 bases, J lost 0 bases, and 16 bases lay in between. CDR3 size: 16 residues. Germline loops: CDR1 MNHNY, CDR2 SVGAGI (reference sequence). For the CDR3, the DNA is TGTGCCAGCAGTCTGGCCGCCGTGGAGGCTAACTATGGCTACACCTTC. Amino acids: CASSLAAVEANYGYTF.

CDR3 protein: CASSFGGNTDTQYF. Written as DNA, the CDR3 is TGTGCCAGCTCATTCGGGGGAAACACAGATACGCAGTATTTT. V and J are TRBV6-5 and TRBJ2-3, with D maybe TRBD2 (6 bases). V lost 8 bases and J 2 bases, leaving 14 bases between the germline ends. The germline gives CDR1 MNHEY, CDR2 SVGAGI. The CDR3 covers 14 residues.

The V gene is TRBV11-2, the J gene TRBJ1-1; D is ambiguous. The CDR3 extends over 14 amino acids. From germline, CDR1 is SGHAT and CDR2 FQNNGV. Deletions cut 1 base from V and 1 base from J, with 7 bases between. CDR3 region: CASSLGAGNTEAFF. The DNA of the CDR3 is TGTGCCAGCAGCTTAGGGGCAGGGAACACTGAAGCTTTCTTT.

The CDR3 spells CASSRTRQGGDTQYF. CDR3 DNA: TGCGCCAGCAGCCGGACGCGACAGGGGGGAGATACGCAGTATTTT. This chain joins TRBV5-1 and TRBJ2-3; 9 positions agree with TRBD1. CDR1 and CDR2 from the germline V gene are SGHRS and YFSETQ. The CDR3 length is 15 residues. V was clipped by 4 bases and J by 5 bases; unmatched bases: 8.

CDR3 protein: CASSPTTSNQPQHF. The CDR3 DNA reads as TGTGCCAGCAGTCCGACGACAAGCAATCAGCCCCAGCATTTT. The V call is TRBV7-2, the J call TRBJ1-5; D gene uncertain. Germline V gene sequence: CDR1 SGHTA, CDR2 FQGNSA. Between the trimmed V and J ends, which lost 6 bases and 1 base, there was a span of 10 bases. The length of the CDR3 is 14 residues.

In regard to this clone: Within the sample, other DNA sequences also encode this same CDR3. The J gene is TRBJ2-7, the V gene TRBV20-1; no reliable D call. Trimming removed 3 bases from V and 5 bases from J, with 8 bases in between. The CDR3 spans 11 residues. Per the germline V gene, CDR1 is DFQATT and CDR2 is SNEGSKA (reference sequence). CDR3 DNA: TGCAGTGCTAGCTCAGGCCACGAGCAGTACTTC. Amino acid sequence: CSASSGHEQYF.

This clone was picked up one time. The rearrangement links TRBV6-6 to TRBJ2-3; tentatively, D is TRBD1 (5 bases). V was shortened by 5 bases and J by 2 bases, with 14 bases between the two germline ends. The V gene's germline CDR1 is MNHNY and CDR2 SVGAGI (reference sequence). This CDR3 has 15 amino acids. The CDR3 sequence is CASSTGQTTTDTQYF. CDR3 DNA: TGTGCCAGCAGTACAGGCCAGACAACCACAGATACGCAGTATTTT.

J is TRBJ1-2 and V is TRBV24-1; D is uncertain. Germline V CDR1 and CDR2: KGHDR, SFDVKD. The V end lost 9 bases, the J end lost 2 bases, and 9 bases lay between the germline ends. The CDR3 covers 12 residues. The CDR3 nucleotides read TGTGCCACCGGAGGGCCCAACTATGGCTACACCTTC. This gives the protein CATGGPNYGYTF.

CDR3 region: CASGNAGGNEQFF. CDR3 coding DNA: TGTGCTAGTGGTAACGCAGGGGGCAATGAGCAGTTCTTC. V is TRBV12-5 and J is TRBJ2-1, with TRBD1 identical over 7 bases. The V segment lost 5 bases and the J segment 6 bases; nucleotides outside the gene matches: 4. Germline-derived CDR1 and CDR2 are LGHNT and FRNRAP. The CDR3 runs to 13 residues.

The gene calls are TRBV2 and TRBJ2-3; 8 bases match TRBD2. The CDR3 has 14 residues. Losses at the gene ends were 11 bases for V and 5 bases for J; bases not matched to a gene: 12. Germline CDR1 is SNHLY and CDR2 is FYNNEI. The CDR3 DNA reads TGTGCCGGGAACCTAGCGGGTGGGGGAGATACGCAGTATTTT. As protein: CAGNLAGGGDTQYF. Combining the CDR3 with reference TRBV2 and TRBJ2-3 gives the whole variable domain EPEVTQTPSHQVTQMGQEVILRCVPISNHLYFYWYRQILGQKVEFLVSFYNNEISEKSEIFDDQFSVERPDGSNFTLKIRSTKLEDSAMYFCAGNLAGGGDTQYFGPGTRLTVL.

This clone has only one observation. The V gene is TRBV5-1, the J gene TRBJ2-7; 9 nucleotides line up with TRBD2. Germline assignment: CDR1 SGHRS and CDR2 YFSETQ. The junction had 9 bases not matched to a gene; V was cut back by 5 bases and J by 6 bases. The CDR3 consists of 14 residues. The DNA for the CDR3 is TGCGCCAGCAGTAATAGCGGGAGATTGGGCGAGCAGTACTTC. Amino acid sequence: CASSNSGRLGEQYF.

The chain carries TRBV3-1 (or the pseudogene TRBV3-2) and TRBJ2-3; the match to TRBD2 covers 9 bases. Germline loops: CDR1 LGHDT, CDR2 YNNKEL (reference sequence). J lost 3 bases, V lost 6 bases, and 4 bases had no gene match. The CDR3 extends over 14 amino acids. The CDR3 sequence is CASRPGLATDTQYF. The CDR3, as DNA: TGTGCCAGCAGACCGGGACTAGCAACAGATACGCAGTATTTT.

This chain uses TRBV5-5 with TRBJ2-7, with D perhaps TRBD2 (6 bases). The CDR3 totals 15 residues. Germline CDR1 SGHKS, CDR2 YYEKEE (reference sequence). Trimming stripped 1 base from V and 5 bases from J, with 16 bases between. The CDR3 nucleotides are TGTGCCAGCAGCTTGTGGGGCGGGACCCCTAACGAGCAGTACTTC. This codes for CASSLWGGTPNEQYF.

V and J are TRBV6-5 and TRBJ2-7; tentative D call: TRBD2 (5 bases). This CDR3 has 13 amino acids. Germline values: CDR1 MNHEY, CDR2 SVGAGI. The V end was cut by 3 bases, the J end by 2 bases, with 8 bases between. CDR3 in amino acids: CASSYEGAYEQYF. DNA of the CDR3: TGTGCCAGCAGTTATGAGGGAGCCTACGAGCAGTACTTC.

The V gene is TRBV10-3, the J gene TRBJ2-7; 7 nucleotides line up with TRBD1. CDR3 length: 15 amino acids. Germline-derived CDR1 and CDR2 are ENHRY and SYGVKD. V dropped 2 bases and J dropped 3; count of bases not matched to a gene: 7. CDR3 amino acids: CAISETRQGRYEQYF. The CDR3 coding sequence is TGTGCCATCAGTGAGACGCGACAGGGTCGCTACGAGCAGTACTTC.

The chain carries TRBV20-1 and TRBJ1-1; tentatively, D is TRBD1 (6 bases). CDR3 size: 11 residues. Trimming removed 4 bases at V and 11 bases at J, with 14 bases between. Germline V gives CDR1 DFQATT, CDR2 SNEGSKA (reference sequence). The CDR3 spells CSAKDSPGAFF. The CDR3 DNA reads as TGCAGTGCTAAGGACAGTCCGGGCGCTTTCTTT.

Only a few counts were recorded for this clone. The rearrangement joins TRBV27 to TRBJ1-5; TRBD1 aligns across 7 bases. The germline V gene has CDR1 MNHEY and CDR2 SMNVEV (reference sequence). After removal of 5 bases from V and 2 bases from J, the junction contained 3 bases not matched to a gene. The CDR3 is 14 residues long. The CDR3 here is CASSKGQGNQPQHF. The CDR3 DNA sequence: TGTGCCAGCAGTAAAGGACAGGGCAATCAGCCCCAGCATTTT.

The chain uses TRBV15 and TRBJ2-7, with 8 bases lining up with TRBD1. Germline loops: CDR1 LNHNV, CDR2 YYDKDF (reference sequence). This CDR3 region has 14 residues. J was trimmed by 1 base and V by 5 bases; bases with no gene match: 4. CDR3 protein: CATSRDRGSYEQYF. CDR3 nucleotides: TGTGCCACCAGCCGCGACAGGGGATCCTACGAGCAGTACTTC.

CDR3 nucleotides: TGTGCCAGCAGTGCCCGCGCCAGGGTTAGTTTCCACGAGCAGTACTTC. It codes for CASSARARVSFHEQYF. This chain uses TRBV6-1 with TRBJ2-7, with TRBD1 as a possible D gene (5 bases). The CDR3 is 16 amino acids. Germline V gene data show CDR1 as MNHNS and CDR2 as SASEGT. With 4 bases removed from V and 5 bases from J, the gap between germline ends came to 21 bases.

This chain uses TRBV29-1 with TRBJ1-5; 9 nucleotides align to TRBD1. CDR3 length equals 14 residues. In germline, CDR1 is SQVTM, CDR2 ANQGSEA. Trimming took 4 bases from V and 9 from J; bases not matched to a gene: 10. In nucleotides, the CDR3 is TGCAGCGTTGGTGGGGAGACAGGGGGTGGGCCCCAGCATTTT. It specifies CSVGGETGGGPQHF.

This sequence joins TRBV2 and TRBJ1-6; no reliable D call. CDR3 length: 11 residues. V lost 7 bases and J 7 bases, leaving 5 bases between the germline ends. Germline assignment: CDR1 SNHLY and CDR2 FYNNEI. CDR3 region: CASTGNSPLHF. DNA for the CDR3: TGTGCCAGCACGGGGAATTCACCCCTCCACTTT.

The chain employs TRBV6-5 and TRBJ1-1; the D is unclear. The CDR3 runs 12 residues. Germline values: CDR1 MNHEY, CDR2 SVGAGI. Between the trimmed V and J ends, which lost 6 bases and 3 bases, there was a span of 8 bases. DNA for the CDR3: TGTGCCAGCAGGGTAGTGGACACTGAAGCTTTCTTT. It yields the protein CASRVVDTEAFF.

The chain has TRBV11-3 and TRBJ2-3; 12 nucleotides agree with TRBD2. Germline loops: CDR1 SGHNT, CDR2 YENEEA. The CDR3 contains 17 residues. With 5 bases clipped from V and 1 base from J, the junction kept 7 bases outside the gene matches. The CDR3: CASSGLAGGPGTDTQYF. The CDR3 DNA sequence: TGTGCCAGCAGCGGTCTAGCGGGAGGGCCGGGCACAGATACGCAGTATTTT. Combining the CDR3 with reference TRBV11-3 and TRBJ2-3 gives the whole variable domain EAGVVQSPRYKIIEKKQPVAFWCNPISGHNTLYWYLQNLGQGPELLIRYENEEAVDDSQLPKDRFSAERLKGVDSTLKIQPAELGDSAVYLCASSGLAGGPGTDTQYFGPGTRLTVL.

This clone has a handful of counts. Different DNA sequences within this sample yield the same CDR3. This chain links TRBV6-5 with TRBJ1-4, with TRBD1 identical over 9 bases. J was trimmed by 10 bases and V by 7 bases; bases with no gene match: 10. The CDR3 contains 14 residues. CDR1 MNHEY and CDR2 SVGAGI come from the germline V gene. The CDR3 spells CASTSTGGAGKLFF. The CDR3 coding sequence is TGTGCCAGCACTTCGACAGGGGGGGCTGGAAAACTGTTTTTT.

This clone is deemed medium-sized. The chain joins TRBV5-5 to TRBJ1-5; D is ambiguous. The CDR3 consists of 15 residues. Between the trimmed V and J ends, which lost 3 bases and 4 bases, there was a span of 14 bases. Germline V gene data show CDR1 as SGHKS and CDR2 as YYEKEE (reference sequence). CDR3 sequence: CASSSRFEVNQPQHF. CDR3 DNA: TGTGCCAGCAGCTCCCGGTTCGAGGTTAATCAGCCCCAGCATTTT.

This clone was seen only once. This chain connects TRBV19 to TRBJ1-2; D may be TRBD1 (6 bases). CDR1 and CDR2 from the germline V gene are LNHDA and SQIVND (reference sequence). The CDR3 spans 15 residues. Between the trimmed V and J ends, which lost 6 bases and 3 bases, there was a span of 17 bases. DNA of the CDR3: TGTGCCAGTAGCCGCGGCCGGACAGAGGACTATGGCTACACCTTC. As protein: CASSRGRTEDYGYTF.

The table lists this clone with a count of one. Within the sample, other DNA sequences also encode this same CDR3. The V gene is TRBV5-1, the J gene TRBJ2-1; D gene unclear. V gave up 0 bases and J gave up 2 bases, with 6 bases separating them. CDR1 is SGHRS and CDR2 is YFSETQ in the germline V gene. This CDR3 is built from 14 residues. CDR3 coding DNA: TGCGCCAGCAGCTTGGGTCAAACCTACAATGAGCAGTTCTTC. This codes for CASSLGQTYNEQFF. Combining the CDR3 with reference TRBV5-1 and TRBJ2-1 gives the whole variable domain KAGVTQTPRYLIKTRGQQVTLSCSPISGHRSVSWYQQTPGQGLQFLFEYFSETQRNKGNFPGRFSGRQFSNSRSEMNVSTLELGDSALYLCASSLGQTYNEQFFGPGTRLTVL.

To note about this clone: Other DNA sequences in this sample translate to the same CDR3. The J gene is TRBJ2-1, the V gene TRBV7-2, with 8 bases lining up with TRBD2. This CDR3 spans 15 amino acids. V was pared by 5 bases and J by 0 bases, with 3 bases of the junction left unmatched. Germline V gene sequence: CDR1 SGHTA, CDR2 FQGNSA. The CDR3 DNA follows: TGTGCCAGCAGCGTTACTAGCGGCTCCTACAATGAGCAGTTCTTC. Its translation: CASSVTSGSYNEQFF.

The CDR3 DNA reads TGCGCCAGCAGCTTGGTTGACGGGAAAACTAGCACAGATACGCAGTATTTT. Amino acids: CASSLVDGKTSTDTQYF. This chain joins TRBV5-1 and TRBJ2-3; D perhaps matches TRBD2 (5 bases). This CDR3 has 17 residues. CDR1 and CDR2 (germline): SGHRS, YFSETQ. V was shortened by 0 bases and J by 0 bases, with 14 bases between the two germline ends.

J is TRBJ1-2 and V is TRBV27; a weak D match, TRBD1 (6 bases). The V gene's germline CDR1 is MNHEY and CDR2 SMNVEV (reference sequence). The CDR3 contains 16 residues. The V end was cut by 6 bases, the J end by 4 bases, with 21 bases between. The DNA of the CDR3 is TGTGCCAGCAGGCGCGGGGGGGGCTATGGGCCCTATGGCTACACCTTC. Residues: CASRRGGGYGPYGYTF.

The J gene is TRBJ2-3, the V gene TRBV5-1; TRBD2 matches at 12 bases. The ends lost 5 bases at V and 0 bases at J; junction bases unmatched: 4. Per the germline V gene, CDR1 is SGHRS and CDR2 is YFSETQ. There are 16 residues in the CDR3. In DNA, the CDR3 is TGCGCCAGCAGTCTAGCGGGAGGGAGTAGCACAGATACGCAGTATTTT. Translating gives CASSLAGGSSTDTQYF.